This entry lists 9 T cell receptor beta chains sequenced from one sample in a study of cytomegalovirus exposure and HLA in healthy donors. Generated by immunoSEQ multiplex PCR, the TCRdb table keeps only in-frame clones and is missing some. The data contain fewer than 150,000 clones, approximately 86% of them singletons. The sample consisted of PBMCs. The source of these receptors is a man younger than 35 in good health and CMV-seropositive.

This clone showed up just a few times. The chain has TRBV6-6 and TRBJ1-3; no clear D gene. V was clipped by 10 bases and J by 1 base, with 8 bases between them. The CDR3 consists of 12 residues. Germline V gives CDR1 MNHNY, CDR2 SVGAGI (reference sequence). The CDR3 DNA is TGTGCCACCAGGACTTCTGGAAACACCATATATTTT. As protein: CATRTSGNTIYF.

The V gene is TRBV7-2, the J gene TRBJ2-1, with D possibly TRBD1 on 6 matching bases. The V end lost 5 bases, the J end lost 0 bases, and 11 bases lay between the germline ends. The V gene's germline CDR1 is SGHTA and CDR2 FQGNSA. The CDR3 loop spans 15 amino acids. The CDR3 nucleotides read TGTGCCAGCAGCGAGCAGGGGATCTCCTACAATGAGCAGTTCTTC. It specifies CASSEQGISYNEQFF.

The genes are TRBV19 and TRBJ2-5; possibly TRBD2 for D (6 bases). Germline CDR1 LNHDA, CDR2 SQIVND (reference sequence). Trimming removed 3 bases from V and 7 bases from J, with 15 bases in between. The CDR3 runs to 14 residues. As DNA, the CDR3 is TGTGCCAGTAGTATGAAGTCCCGGGGGTGGACCCAGTACTTC. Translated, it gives CASSMKSRGWTQYF.

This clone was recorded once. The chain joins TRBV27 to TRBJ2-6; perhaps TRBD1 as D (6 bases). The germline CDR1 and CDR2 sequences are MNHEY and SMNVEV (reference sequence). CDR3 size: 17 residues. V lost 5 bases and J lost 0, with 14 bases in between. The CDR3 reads CASSRQAQSSGANVLTF. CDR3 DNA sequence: TGTGCCAGCAGTCGACAGGCGCAAAGCTCTGGGGCCAACGTCCTGACTTTC.

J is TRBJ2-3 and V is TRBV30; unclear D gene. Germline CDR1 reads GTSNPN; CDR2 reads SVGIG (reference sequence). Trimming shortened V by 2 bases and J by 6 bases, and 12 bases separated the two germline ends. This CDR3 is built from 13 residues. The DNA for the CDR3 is TGTGCCTGGAGTTACCGAACATCTGATACGCAGTATTTT. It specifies CAWSYRTSDTQYF.

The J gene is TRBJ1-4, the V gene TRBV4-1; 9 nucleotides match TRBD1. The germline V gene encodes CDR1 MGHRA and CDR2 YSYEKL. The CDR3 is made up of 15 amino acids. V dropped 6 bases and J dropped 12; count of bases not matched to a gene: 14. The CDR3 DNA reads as TGCGCCAGCAGGCAGCCCGGGACAGGGACGGGGGAACTGTTTTTT. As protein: CASRQPGTGTGELFF.

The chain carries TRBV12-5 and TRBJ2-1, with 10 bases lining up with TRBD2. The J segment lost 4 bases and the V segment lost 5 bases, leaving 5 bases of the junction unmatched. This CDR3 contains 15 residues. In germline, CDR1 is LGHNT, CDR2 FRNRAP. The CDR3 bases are TGTGCTAGTGGTCCAAGCGGGGGGGCGTACAATGAGCAGTTCTTC. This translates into CASGPSGGAYNEQFF.

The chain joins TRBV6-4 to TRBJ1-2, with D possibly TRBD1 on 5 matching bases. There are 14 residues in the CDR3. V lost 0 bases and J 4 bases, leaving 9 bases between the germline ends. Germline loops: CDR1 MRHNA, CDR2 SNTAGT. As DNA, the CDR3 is TGTGCCAGCAGTGACTCCAGTGGGGCCTATGGCTACACCTTC. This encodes CASSDSSGAYGYTF.

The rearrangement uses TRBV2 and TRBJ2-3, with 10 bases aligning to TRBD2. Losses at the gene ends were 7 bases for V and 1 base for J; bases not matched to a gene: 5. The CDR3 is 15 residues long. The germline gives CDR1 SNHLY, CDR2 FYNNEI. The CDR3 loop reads CASITGTSGTDTQYF. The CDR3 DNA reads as TGTGCCAGCATTACCGGGACTAGCGGCACAGATACGCAGTATTTT.